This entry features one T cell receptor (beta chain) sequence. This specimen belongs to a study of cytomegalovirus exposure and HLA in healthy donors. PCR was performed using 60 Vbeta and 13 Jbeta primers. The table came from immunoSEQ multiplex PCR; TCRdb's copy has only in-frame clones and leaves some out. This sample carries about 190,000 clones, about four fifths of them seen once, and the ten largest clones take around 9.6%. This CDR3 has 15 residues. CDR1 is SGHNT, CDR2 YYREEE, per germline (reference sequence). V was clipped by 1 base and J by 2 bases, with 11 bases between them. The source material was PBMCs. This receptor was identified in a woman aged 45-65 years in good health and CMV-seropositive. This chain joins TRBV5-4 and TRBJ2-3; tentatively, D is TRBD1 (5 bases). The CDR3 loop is CASSLWGGHTDTQYF. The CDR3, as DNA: TGTGCCAGCAGCTTGTGGGGCGGACACACAGATACGCAGTATTTT.